This TCR beta chain was sequenced during a study of blood T cell repertoires in COVID-19. About the research overall: Some COVID-19 samples were acute and others convalescent; all came from the United States, Italy and Spain. T cells, B-cell-depleted T cells, or PBMCs provided the cDNA or gDNA that served as material.

Germline V CDR1 and CDR2: LGHNA, YNFKEQ. CDR3 length equals 16 residues. Trimming removed 0 bases from V and 7 bases from J; junction bases left unmatched: 4. Authors' analysis steps: Amplification of reference gene primers was used by the study to estimate nucleated cell counts. The table came from immunoSEQ multiplex PCR; TCRdb's copy has only in-frame clones and leaves some out. The V and J calls and clone size come from that table; D and trimming were worked out from the DNA. Of just over 150,000 clones in the sample, over 75% were seen once. This clone was counted a few times. This receptor was obtained from a woman between 35 and 50 years old with acute or convalescent COVID-19. The gene calls are TRBV4-2 and TRBJ1-4; TRBD1 aligns across 11 bases. Specimen: peripheral blood. CDR3 loop: CASSQEGGTGGEKLFF. As DNA, the CDR3 is TGTGCCAGCAGCCAAGAAGGAGGGACAGGGGGTGAAAAACTGTTTTTT.